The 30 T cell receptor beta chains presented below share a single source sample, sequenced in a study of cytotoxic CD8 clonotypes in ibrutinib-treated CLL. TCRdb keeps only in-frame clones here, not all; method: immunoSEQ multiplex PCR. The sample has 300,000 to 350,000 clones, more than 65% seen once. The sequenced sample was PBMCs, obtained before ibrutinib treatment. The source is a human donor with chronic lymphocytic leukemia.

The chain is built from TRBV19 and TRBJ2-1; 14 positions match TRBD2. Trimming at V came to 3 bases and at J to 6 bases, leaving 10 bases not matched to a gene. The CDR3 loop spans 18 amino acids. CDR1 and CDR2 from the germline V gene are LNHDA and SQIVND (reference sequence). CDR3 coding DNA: TGTGCCAGTAGTATTGGGACTAGCGGGAGTCTTTCCCGCAATGAGCAGTTCTTC. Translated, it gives CASSIGTSGSLSRNEQFF.

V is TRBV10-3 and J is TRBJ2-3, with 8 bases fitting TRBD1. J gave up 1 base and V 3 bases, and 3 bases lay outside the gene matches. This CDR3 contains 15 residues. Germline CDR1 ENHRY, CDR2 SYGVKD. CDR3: CAISEVTGGTDTQYF. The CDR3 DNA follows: TGTGCCATCAGTGAAGTGACAGGGGGCACAGATACGCAGTATTTT.

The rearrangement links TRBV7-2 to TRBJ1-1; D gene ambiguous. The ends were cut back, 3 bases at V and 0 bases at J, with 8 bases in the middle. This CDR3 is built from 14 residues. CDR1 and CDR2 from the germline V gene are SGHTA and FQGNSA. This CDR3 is CASSFRDVNTEAFF. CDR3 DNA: TGTGCCAGCAGCTTCCGGGATGTGAACACTGAAGCTTTCTTT.

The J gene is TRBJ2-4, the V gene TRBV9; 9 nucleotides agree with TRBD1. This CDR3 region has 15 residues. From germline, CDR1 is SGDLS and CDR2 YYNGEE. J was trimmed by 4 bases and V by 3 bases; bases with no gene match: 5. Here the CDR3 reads CASSDSTGGKNIQYF. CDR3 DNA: TGTGCCAGCAGCGATTCGACAGGGGGAAAAAACATTCAGTACTTC.

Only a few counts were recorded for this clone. CDR3 nucleotide sequence: TGCGCCAGCAGCTTGAGTGTGGAAACCTATGGCTACACCTTC. Its protein is CASSLSVETYGYTF. The rearrangement uses TRBV5-1 and TRBJ1-2, with D uncertain. The CDR3 loop spans 14 amino acids. CDR1 SGHRS and CDR2 YFSETQ come from the germline V gene. Trimming pared 1 base from V and 4 bases from J, leaving 11 bases between.

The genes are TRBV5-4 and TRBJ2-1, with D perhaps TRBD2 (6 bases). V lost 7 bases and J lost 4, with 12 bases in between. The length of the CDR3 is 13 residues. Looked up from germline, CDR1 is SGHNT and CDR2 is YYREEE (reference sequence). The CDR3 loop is CASAREDYNEQFF. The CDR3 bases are TGTGCCAGCGCCAGGGAGGATTACAATGAGCAGTTCTTC.

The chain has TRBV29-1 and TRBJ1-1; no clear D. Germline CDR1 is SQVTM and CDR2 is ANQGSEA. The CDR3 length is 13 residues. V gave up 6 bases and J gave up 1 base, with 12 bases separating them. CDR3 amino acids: CSVDDDPNTEAFF. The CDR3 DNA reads TGCAGCGTCGATGACGATCCGAACACTGAAGCTTTCTTT.

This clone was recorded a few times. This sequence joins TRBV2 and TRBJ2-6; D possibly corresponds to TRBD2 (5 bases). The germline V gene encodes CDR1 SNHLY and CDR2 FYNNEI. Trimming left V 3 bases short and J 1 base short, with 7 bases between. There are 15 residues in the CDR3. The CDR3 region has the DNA TGTGCCAGCAGTGACGGACTGTCTGGGGCCAACGTCCTGACTTTC. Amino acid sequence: CASSDGLSGANVLTF.

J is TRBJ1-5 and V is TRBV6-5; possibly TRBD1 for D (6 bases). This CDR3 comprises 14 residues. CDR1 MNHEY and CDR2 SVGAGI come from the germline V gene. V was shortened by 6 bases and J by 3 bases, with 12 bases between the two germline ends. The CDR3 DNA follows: TGTGCCAGCAGCACCGGGACACTCAATCAGCCCCAGCATTTT. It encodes CASSTGTLNQPQHF.

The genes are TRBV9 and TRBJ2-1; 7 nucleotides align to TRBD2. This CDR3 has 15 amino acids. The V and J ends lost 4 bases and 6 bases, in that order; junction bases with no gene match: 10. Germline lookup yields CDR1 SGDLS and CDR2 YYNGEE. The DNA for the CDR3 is TGTGCCAGCAGCACGAGGACTAGGGCGCGCAATGAGCAGTTCTTC. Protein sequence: CASSTRTRARNEQFF.

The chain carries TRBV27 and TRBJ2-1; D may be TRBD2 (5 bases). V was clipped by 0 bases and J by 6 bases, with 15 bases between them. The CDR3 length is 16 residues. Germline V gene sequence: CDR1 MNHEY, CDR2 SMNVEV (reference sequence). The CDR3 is CASSLSSSRYINEQFF. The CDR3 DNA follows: TGTGCCAGCAGTTTATCTTCTAGCCGTTATATCAATGAGCAGTTCTTC.

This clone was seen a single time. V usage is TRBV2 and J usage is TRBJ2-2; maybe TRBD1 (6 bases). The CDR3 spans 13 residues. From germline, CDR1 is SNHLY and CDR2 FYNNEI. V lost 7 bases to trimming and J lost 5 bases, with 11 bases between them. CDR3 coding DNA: TGTGCCAGCAAGCTTCAGGGGACCGGGGAGCTGTTTTTT. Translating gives CASKLQGTGELFF.

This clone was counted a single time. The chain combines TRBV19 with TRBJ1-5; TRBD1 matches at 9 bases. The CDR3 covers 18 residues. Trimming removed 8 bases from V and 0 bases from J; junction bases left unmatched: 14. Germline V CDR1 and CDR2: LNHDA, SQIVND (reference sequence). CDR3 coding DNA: TGTGCCAGTGAGGGGACAGGGTTCGGTAGCTTTAGCAATCAGCCCCAGCATTTT. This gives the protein CASEGTGFGSFSNQPQHF.

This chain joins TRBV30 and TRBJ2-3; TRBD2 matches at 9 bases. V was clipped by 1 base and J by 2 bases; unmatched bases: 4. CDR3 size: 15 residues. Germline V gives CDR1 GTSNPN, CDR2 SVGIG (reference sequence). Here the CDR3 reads CAWSGGLALTDTQYF. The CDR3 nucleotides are TGTGCCTGGAGTGGGGGACTAGCCCTCACAGATACGCAGTATTTT.

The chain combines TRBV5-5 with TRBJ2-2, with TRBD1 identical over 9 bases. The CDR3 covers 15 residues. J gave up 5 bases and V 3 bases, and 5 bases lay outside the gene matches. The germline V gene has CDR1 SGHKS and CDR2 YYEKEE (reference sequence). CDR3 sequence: CASSWGTGQTGELFF. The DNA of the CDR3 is TGTGCCAGCAGCTGGGGGACAGGGCAAACCGGGGAGCTGTTTTTT.

CDR3 sequence (DNA): TGCAGCGTTGTGGCCGGAGATAGGATGTCCTACGAGCAGTACTTC. Residues: CSVVAGDRMSYEQYF. The V and J genes are TRBV29-1 and TRBJ2-7; D call uncertain. V was pared by 4 bases and J by 1 base, with 17 bases between. This CDR3 comprises 15 residues. CDR1 and CDR2 (germline): SQVTM, ANQGSEA.

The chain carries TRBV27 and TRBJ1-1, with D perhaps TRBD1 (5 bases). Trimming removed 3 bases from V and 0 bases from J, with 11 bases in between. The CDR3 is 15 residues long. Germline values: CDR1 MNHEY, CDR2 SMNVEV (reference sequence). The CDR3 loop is CASSFGLGVNTEAFF. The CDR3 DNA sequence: TGTGCCAGCAGTTTTGGGTTGGGGGTGAACACTGAAGCTTTCTTT.

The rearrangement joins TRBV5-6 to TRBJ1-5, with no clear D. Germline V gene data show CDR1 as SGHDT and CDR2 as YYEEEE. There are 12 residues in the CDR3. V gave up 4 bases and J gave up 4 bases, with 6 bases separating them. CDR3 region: CASSAVNQPQHF. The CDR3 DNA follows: TGTGCCAGCAGCGCCGTTAATCAGCCCCAGCATTTT.

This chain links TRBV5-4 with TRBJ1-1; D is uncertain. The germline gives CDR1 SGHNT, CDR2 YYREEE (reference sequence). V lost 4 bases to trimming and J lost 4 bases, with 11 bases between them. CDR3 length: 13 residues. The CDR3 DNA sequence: TGTGCCAGCAGCCAATCTATAGGCACTGAAGCTTTCTTT. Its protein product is CASSQSIGTEAFF.

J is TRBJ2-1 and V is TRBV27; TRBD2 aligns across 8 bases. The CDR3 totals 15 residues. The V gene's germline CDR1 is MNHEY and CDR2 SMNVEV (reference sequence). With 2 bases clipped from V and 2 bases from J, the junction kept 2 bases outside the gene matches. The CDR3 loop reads CASSLISGTYNEQFF. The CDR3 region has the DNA TGTGCCAGCAGTTTAATTAGCGGGACCTACAATGAGCAGTTCTTC.

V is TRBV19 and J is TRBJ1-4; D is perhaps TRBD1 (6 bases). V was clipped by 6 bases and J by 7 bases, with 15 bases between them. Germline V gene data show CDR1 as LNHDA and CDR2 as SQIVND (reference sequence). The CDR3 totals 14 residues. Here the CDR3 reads CASRSGGQGEKLFF. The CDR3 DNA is TGTGCCAGTAGAAGTGGGGGGCAGGGTGAAAAACTGTTTTTT.

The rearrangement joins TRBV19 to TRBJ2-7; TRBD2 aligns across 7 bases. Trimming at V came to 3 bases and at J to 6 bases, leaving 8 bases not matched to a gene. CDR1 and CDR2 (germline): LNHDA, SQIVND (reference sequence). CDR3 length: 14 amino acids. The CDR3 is CASSIPGGGTEQYF. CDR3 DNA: TGTGCCAGTAGTATCCCAGGCGGGGGAACCGAGCAGTACTTC.

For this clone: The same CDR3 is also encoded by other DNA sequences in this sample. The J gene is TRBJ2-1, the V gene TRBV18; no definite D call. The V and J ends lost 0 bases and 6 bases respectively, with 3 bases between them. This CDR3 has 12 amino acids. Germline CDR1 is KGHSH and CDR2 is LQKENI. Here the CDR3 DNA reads TGTGCCAGCTCACCACCCAGCAATGAGCAGTTCTTC. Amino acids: CASSPPSNEQFF.

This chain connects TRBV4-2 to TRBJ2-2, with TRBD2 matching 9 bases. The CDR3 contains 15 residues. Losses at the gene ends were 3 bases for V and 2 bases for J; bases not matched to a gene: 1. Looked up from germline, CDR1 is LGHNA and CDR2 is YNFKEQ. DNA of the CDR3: TGTGCCAGCAGCCAGGGACTAGCAAACACCGGGGAGCTGTTTTTT. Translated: CASSQGLANTGELFF.

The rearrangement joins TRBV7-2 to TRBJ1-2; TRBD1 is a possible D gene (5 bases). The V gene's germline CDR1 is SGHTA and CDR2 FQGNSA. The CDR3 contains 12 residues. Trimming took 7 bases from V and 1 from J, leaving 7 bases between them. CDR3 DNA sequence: TGTGCCAGCACACAGGTTAACTATGGCTACACCTTC. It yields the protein CASTQVNYGYTF.

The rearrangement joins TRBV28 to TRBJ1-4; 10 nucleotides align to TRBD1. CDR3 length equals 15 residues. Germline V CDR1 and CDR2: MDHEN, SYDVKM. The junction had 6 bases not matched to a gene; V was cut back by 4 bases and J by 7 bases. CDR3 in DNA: TGTGCCAGCAGTTCACCGACAGGGGGCGTTGAAAAACTGTTTTTT. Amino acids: CASSSPTGGVEKLFF.

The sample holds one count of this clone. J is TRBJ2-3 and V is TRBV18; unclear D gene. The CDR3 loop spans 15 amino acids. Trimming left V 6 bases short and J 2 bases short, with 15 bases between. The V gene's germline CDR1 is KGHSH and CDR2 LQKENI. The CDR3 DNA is TGTGCCAGCTCGAAGGCTGGGTCGGACACAGATACGCAGTATTTT. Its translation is CASSKAGSDTDTQYF.

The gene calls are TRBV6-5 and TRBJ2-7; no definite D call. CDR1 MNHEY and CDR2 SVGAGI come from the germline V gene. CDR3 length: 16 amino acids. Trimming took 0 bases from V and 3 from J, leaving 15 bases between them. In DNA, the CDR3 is TGTGCCAGCAGTTACTCGACTGGGCCCAGAAGCTACGAGCAGTACTTC. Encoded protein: CASSYSTGPRSYEQYF.

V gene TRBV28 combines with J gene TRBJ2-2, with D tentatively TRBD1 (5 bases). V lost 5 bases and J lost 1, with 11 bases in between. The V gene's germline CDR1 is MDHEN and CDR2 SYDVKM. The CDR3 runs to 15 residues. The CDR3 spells CASSGHGMNTGELFF. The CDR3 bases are TGTGCCAGCAGTGGACACGGAATGAACACCGGGGAGCTGTTTTTT.

The CDR3 region is CASSRPGTGDEQYF. The DNA for the CDR3 is TGTGCCAGCAGCAGGCCCGGGACAGGGGACGAGCAGTACTTC. This chain uses TRBV6-6 with TRBJ2-7; TRBD1 matches at 10 bases. Per germline, CDR1 MNHNY and CDR2 SVGAGI (reference sequence). After removal of 6 bases from V and 5 bases from J, the junction contained 7 bases not matched to a gene. The CDR3 is 14 amino acids.